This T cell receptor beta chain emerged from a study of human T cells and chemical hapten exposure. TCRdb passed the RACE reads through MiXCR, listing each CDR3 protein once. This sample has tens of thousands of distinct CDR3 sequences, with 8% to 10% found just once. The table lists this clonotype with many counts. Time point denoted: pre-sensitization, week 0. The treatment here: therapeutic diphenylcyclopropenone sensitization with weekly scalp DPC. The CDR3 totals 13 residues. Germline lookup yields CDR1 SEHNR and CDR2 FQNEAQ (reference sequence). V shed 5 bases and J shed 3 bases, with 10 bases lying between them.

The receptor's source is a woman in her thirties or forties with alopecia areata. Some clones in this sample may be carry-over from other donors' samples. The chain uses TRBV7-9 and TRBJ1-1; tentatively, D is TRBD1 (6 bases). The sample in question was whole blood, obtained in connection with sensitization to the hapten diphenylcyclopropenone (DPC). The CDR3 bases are TGTGCCAGCAGCATCAGGGGTGACACTGAAGCTTTCTTT. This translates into CASSIRGDTEAFF. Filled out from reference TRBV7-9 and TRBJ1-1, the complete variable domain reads DTGVSQNPRHKITKRGQNVTFRCDPISEHNRLYWYRQTLGQGPEFLTYFQNEAQLEKSRLLSDRFSAERPKGSFSTLEIQRTEQGDSAMYLCASSIRGDTEAFFGQGTRLTVV.